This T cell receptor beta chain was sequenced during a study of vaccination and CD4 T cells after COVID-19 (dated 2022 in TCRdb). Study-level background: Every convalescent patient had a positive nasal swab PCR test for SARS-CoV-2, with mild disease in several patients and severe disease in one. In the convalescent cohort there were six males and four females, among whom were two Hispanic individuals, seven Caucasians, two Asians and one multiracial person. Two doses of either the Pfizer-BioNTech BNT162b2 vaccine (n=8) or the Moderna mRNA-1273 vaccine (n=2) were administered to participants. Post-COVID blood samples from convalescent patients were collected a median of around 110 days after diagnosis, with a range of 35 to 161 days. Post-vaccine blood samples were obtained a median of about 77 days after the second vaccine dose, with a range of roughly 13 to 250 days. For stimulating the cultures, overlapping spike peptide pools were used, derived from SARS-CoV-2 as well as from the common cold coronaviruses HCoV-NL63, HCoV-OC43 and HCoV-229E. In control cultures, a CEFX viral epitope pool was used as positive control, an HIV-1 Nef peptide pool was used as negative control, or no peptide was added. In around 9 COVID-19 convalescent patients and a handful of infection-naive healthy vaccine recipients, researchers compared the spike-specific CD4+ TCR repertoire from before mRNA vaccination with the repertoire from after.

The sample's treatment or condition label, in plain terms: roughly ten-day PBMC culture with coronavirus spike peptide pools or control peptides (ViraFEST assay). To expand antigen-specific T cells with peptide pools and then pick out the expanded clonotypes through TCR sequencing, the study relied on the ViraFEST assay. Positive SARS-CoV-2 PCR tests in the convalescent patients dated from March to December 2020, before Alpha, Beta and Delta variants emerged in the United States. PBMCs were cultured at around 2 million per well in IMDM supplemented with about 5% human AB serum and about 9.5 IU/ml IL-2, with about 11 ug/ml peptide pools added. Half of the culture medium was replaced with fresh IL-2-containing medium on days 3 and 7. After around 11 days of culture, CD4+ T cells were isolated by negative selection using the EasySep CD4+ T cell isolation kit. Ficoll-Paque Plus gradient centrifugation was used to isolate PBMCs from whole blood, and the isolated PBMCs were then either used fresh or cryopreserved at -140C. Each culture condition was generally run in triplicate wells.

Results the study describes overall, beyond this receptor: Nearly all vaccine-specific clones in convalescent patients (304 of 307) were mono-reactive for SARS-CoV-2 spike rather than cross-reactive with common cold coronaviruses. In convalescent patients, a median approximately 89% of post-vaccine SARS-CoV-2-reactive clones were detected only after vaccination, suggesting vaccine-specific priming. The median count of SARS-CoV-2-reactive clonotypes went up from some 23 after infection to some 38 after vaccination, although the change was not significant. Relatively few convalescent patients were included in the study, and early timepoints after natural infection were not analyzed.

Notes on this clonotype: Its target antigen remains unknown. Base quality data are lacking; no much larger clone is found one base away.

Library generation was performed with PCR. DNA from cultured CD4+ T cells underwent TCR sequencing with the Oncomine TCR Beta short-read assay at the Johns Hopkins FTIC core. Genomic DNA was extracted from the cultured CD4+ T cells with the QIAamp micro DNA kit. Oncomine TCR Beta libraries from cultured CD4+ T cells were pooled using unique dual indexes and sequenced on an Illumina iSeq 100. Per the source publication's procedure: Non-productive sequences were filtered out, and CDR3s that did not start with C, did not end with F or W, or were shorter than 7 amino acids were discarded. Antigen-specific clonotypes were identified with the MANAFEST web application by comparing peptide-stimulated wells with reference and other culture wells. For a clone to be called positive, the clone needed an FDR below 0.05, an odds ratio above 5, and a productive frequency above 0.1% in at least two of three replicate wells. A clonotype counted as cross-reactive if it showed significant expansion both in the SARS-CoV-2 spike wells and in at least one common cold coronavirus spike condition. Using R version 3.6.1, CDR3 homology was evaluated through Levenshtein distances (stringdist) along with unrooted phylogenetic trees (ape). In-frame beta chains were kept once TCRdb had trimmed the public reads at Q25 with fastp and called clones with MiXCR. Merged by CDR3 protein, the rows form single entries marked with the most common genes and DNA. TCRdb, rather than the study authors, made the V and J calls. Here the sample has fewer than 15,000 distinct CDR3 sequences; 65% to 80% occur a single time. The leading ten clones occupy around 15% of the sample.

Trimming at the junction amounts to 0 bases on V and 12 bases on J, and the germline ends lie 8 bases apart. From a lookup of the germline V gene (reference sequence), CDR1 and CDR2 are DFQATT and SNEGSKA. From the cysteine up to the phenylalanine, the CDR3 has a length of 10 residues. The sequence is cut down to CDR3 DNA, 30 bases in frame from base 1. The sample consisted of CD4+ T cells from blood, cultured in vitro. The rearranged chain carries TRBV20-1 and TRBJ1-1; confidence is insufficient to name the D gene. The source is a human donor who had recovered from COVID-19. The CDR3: CSARDYTPFF. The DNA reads TGCAGTGCTAGAGATTACACGCCTTTCTTT.